These T cell receptor beta chains were read from a single sample in a study of T cells in Graves' hyperthyroidism and ophthalmopathy. TCRdb fed the multiplex PCR reads into MiXCR, producing one record per CDR3 protein. In the table there are under 650,000 distinct CDR3 sequences, 15% to 20% of which are singletons. Input material: blood. The receptors come from a woman aged 25 to 39 with Graves' hyperthyroidism. Each CDR3 is given with its conserved first and last residue. The D gene is left open where the match is weak. Expanded clones are given a class, and other clones once, few, many or no size at all.

TRBV19,TRBJ2-1,-,TRBD2,15,CASRLLAGGVNEQFF,TGTGCCAGTAGACTACTAGCGGGAGGGGTCAATGAGCAGTTCTTC
TRBV7-2,TRBJ2-7,many,-,14,CASSVIRTLNEQYF,TGTGCCAGCAGCGTAATCAGGACCCTGAACGAGCAGTACTTC
TRBV27,TRBJ2-7,-,-,16,CASNRGGTGAGDEQYF,TGTGCCAGCAACAGGGGGGGCACAGGTGCTGGGGACGAGCAGTACTTC
TRBV24-1,TRBJ2-1,few,-,14,CATSPRGFYNEQFF,TGTGCCACCAGTCCTCGGGGATTTTACAATGAGCAGTTCTTC
TRBV13,TRBJ2-3,-,TRBD2,16,CASSLAGREVTDTQYF,TGTGCCAGCAGCTTAGCTGGGCGGGAGGTGACAGATACGCAGTATTTT
TRBV7-8,TRBJ2-1,many,TRBD2,14,CASSRGTSDNEQFF,TGTGCCAGCAGCCGCGGGACTAGTGACAATGAGCAGTTCTTC
TRBV10-3,TRBJ1-3,few,-,16,CAISTDTTGSGNTIYF,TGTGCCATCAGTACTGACACGACAGGCTCTGGAAACACCATATATTTT
TRBV6-1,TRBJ1-1,-,-,13,CASSDRPFAEAFF,TGTGCCAGCAGTGACAGACCGTTCGCTGAAGCTTTCTTT
TRBV7-9,TRBJ2-7,-,TRBD1,15,CASSLEGDRNYEQYF,TGTGCCAGCAGCTTAGAAGGGGACAGGAACTACGAGCAGTACTTC
TRBV5-1,TRBJ2-1,many,TRBD2,15,CASSLWLAGYNEQFF,TGCGCCAGCAGCTTGTGGCTAGCGGGGTACAATGAGCAGTTCTTC
TRBV11-3,TRBJ1-1,-,-,16,CASSLGTKGTDTEAFF,TGTGCCAGCAGCTTAGGAACTAAGGGGACGGACACTGAAGCTTTCTTT
TRBV9,TRBJ1-2,few,TRBD1,14,CASSSGQGGPGYTF,TGTGCCAGCAGCTCTGGACAGGGGGGGCCCGGCTACACCTTC
TRBV20-1,TRBJ2-5,-,TRBD1,14,CSADHRQGQETQYF,TGCAGTGCTGACCACCGACAGGGACAAGAGACCCAGTACTTC
TRBV7-2,TRBJ1-1,many,-,14,CASSLRGQGTEAFF,TGTGCCAGCAGCTTACGGGGGCAAGGCACTGAAGCTTTCTTT
TRBV9,TRBJ2-6,-,TRBD1,16,CASSPRTGTGANVLTF,TGTGCCAGCAGCCCACGGACAGGGACTGGGGCCAACGTCCTGACTTTC
TRBV5-4,TRBJ2-7,-,-,14,CASSRGTANYEQYF,TGTGCCAGCAGCCGCGGGACAGCTAACTACGAGCAGTACTTC
TRBV30,TRBJ1-1,-,-,13,CAWSVRQSTEAFF,TGTGCCTGGAGTGTACGCCAGAGCACTGAAGCTTTCTTT
TRBV28,TRBJ2-7,many,TRBD2,15,CASIGLAGISYEQYF,TGTGCCAGCATAGGGCTAGCGGGAATCTCCTACGAGCAGTACTTC
TRBV15,TRBJ2-4,-,-,15,CATSRGGGGKNIQYF,TGTGCCACCAGCAGAGGAGGGGGGGGCAAAAACATTCAGTACTTC
TRBV28,TRBJ2-1,-,TRBD2,16,CASSSKGLAGDHEQFF,TGTGCCAGCAGTTCCAAGGGACTAGCGGGAGATCATGAGCAGTTCTTC
TRBV7-3,TRBJ2-1,-,TRBD1,15,CASSSPMTGGNEQFF,TGTGCCAGCAGCTCCCCCATGACAGGGGGAAATGAGCAGTTCTTC
TRBV5-5,TRBJ2-7,few,TRBD2,13,CASSPGTSSKQYF,TGTGCCAGCAGCCCAGGGACTAGTTCGAAGCAGTACTTC
TRBV2,TRBJ2-2,few,TRBD2,13,CASKAGEGGELFF,TGTGCCAGCAAAGCGGGAGAAGGAGGGGAGCTGTTTTTT
TRBV5-1,TRBJ2-1,few,TRBD2,14,CASSMGLAGDEQFF,TGCGCCAGCAGCATGGGACTAGCGGGAGATGAGCAGTTCTTC
TRBV12-3/TRBV12-4,TRBJ2-5,few,TRBD2,16,CASTPGLAGVGETQYF,TGTGCCAGCACTCCGGGACTAGCGGGAGTCGGGGAGACCCAGTACTTC
TRBV18,TRBJ1-3,few,-,14,CASSPSGFGNTIYF,TGTGCCAGCTCACCTTCAGGGTTCGGAAACACCATATATTTT
TRBV20-1,TRBJ2-2,few,-,15,CSATKRLKGTGELFF,TGCAGTGCTACTAAACGGCTAAAGGGAACCGGGGAGCTGTTTTTT
TRBV6-6,TRBJ2-7,-,TRBD1,15,CASSYVGQGSYEQYF,TGTGCCAGCAGTTACGTGGGACAGGGAAGCTACGAGCAGTACTTC
TRBV29-1,TRBJ2-1,-,TRBD2,14,CSVERLAGLNEQFF,TGCAGCGTTGAGAGACTAGCGGGATTAAATGAGCAGTTCTTC
TRBV11-3,TRBJ2-3,many,TRBD2,16,CASSSLPGLDTDTQYF,TGTGCCAGCAGCTCGCTACCGGGACTAGACACAGATACGCAGTATTTT
TRBV28,TRBJ1-1,many,-,15,CASSLSGTGDTEAFF,TGTGCCAGCAGCCTCTCCGGGACCGGGGACACTGAAGCTTTCTTT
TRBV7-8,TRBJ2-5,few,TRBD2,14,CASKGLAGLQTQYF,TGTGCCAGTAAAGGACTAGCGGGATTACAGACCCAGTACTTC
TRBV20-1,TRBJ2-3,-,TRBD2,14,CSARLASGRDTQYF,TGCAGTGCTAGGTTAGCTAGCGGGAGGGATACGCAGTATTTT
TRBV3-1,TRBJ1-2,few,-,14,CASSHLSGAYGYTF,TGTGCCAGCAGCCACCTCTCTGGGGCCTATGGCTACACCTTC
TRBV27,TRBJ2-3,many,-,13,CASSLTGYDTQYF,TGTGCCAGCAGTTTGACAGGTTACGATACGCAGTATTTT
TRBV4-1,TRBJ2-7,-,-,15,CASSQYLFGTYEQYF,TGCGCCAGCAGCCAATACCTCTTCGGAACCTACGAGCAGTACTTC
TRBV29-1,TRBJ2-7,many,TRBD1,15,CSVVPGQGRNYEQYF,TGCAGCGTCGTTCCGGGACAGGGCAGAAACTACGAGCAGTACTTC
TRBV3-1,TRBJ2-1,many,TRBD2,15,CASSRTGLAYNEQFF,TGTGCCAGCAGCCGGACGGGACTAGCCTACAATGAGCAGTTCTTC
TRBV7-2,TRBJ2-5,many,-,13,CASSLLGEETQYF,TGTGCCAGCAGCTTATTAGGGGAGGAGACCCAGTACTTC
TRBV5-1,TRBJ2-3,many,TRBD2,18,CASSLLGPLAGGADTQYF,TGCGCCAGCAGCTTACTGGGCCCACTAGCGGGTGGTGCAGATACGCAGTATTTT
TRBV15,TRBJ1-2,few,TRBD1,15,CATSRPTGTGAGYTF,TGTGCCACCAGCAGACCGACCGGGACAGGGGCTGGCTACACCTTC
TRBV7-6,TRBJ2-6,few,-,16,CASSLASGVGANVLTF,TGTGCCAGCAGCTTAGCCTCTGGGGTTGGGGCCAACGTCCTGACTTTC
TRBV3-1,TRBJ2-7,many,TRBD2,13,CASKAGGAYEQYF,TGTGCCAGCAAAGCGGGAGGGGCCTACGAGCAGTACTTC
TRBV28,TRBJ2-2,-,-,14,CAGGEELNTGELFF,TGTGCCGGCGGCGAGGAACTTAACACCGGGGAGCTGTTTTTT
TRBV19,TRBJ2-1,few,-,13,CASSRGYRDEQFF,TGTGCCAGTAGTCGGGGATATAGGGATGAGCAGTTCTTC
TRBV27,TRBJ2-1,-,-,13,CASSRAFYNEQFF,TGTGCCAGCAGCAGAGCCTTTTACAATGAGCAGTTCTTC
TRBV24-1,TRBJ2-3,-,TRBD2,17,CATSDTNSGGPAGTQYF,TGTGCCACCAGTGATACAAATAGCGGGGGTCCCGCGGGTACGCAGTATTTT
TRBV10-3,TRBJ2-7,many,TRBD2,15,CAISETAGGGYEQYF,TGTGCCATCAGTGAAACAGCGGGAGGAGGCTACGAGCAGTACTTC
TRBV9,TRBJ1-5,few,TRBD1,14,CASSVGTGIQPQHF,TGTGCCAGCAGCGTAGGGACAGGAATTCAGCCCCAGCATTTT
TRBV4-1,TRBJ2-5,many,-,13,CASSLTREGTQYF,TGCGCCAGCAGCCTGACTCGAGAAGGGACCCAGTACTTC
TRBV29-1,TRBJ1-1,-,-,13,CSVGRGLNTEAFF,TGCAGCGTTGGCCGGGGGTTGAACACTGAAGCTTTCTTT
TRBV5-6,TRBJ1-4,-,-,14,CASSRQLRVEKLFF,TGTGCCAGCAGCCGACAACTCAGGGTCGAAAAACTGTTTTTT
TRBV20-1,TRBJ2-1,few,TRBD1,17,CSARDISPRGLYNEQFF,TGCAGTGCTAGAGATATTTCTCCCAGGGGGCTGTACAATGAGCAGTTCTTC